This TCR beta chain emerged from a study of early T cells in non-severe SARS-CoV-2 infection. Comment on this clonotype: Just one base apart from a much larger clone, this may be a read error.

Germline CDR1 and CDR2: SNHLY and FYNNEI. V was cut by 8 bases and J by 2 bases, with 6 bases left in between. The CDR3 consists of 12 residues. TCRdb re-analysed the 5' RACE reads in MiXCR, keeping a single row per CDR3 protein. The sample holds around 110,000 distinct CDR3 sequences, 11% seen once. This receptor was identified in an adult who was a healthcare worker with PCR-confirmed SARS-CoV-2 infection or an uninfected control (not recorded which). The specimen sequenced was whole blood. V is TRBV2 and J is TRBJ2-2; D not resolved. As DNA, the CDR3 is TGTGCCAGCGGCGACAACACCGGGGAGCTGTTTTTT. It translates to CASGDNTGELFF.